This TCR beta chain was observed in a study of cytomegalovirus exposure and HLA in healthy donors. Study-level information: It was reported in a later analysis that the 120 or so validation repertoires used the same platform as the 550 to 850 first-cohort repertoires. Findings of the study overall: Clusters of TCRs from the first cohort tended to co-occur in the 110 or so validation repertoires (as a later analysis found). High sensitivity and specificity were reportedly achieved when the classifier diagnosed cytomegalovirus status. Associated with cytomegalovirus, according to the listing, were around 160 TCR beta chains.

This CDR3 is built from 16 residues. Germline V CDR1 and CDR2: MNHNS, SASEGT. With V trimmed by 6 bases and J by 5 bases, 15 bases remained unmatched. This clone was seen just once. Its target is unknown. Using immunoSEQ multiplex PCR, the repertoire was profiled, and TCRdb retains in-frame clones only, with some absent. The repertoire consists of some 120,000 clones, with 70% to 90% occurring once and the leading ten covering 1.5% to 2%. The source of this sequence is a woman under 30 in good health and CMV-seronegative. The sequenced sample consisted of PBMCs. The V gene is TRBV6-1, the J gene TRBJ2-5; 7 nucleotides align to TRBD1. CDR3 amino acids: CASRENYRGNGETQYF. In DNA form, the CDR3 reads TGTGCCAGCAGGGAAAACTACAGGGGTAATGGGGAGACCCAGTACTTC.